Listed here are 16 T cell receptor beta chains from one sample, sequenced in a study of T cell responses to AZD1222 COVID-19 vaccine. Repertoires were generated with immunoSEQ multiplex PCR, while TCRdb's copy carries only in-frame clones and drops some. The sample shows roughly 100,000 clones, about 90% of them seen only once. This specimen was peripheral blood, taken on day 0 of AZD1222 vaccination. These receptors originate from an adult in good health.

The V call is TRBV7-3, the J call TRBJ2-1; a weak D match, TRBD2 (5 bases). The germline V gene encodes CDR1 SGHTA and CDR2 FQGTGA. V dropped 2 bases and J dropped 10 bases, with 12 bases sitting between them. CDR3 length: 13 amino acids. The CDR3 DNA is TGTGCCAGCAGCTTAGGCCCCGGCGGGGAGCAGTTCTTC. It is translated as CASSLGPGGEQFF.

This clone was observed once. The rearrangement links TRBV7-8 to TRBJ2-7; D may be TRBD2 (6 bases). This CDR3 has 13 amino acids. From germline, CDR1 is SGHVS and CDR2 FQNEAQ. Trimming shortened V by 10 bases and J by 7 bases, and 20 bases separated the two germline ends. The CDR3 loop reads CATHTAGGGEQYF. The CDR3, as DNA: TGTGCCACCCATACCGCTGGGGGAGGAGAGCAGTACTTC.

The chain has TRBV24-1 and TRBJ1-5; D is unresolved. Trimming took 7 bases from V and 7 from J, leaving 13 bases between them. This CDR3 contains 13 residues. Germline V gene sequence: CDR1 KGHDR, CDR2 SFDVKD. The CDR3 sequence is CATSGDLGQPQHF. DNA for the CDR3: TGTGCCACCAGCGGGGATCTAGGGCAGCCCCAGCATTTT.

The J gene is TRBJ1-1, the V gene TRBV19; D unresolved. Trimming shortened V by 3 bases and J by 4 bases, and 12 bases separated the two germline ends. CDR1 is LNHDA and CDR2 is SQIVND in the germline V gene (reference sequence). CDR3 size: 14 residues. The CDR3 DNA reads TGTGCCAGTAGTATGGGAAATGAGGGCACTGAAGCTTTCTTT. This gives the protein CASSMGNEGTEAFF. Full variable domain (remainder filled in from reference TRBV19 and TRBJ1-1): DGGITQSPKYLFRKEGQNVTLSCEQNLNHDAMYWYRQDPGQGLRLIYYSQIVNDFQKGDIAEGYSVSREKKESFPLTVTSAQKNPTAFYLCASSMGNEGTEAFFGQGTRLTVV.

The V gene is TRBV4-1, the J gene TRBJ2-3; D is undetermined. V dropped 1 base and J dropped 0 bases, with 5 bases sitting between them. Germline CDR1 MGHRA, CDR2 YSYEKL. This CDR3 is 14 amino acids long. The CDR3 DNA reads as TGCGCCAGCAGCCAAGCCACTAGCACAGATACGCAGTATTTT. Translation gives CASSQATSTDTQYF.

The chain links TRBV6-5 to TRBJ2-5, with 12 nucleotides matching TRBD2. The J segment lost 2 bases and the V segment lost 6 bases, leaving 4 bases of the junction unmatched. Germline V gene data show CDR1 as MNHEY and CDR2 as SVGAGI. The CDR3 length is 15 residues. The chain's CDR3 is CASRSGTSGQETQYF. The DNA of the CDR3 is TGTGCCAGCAGGAGTGGGACTAGCGGGCAAGAGACCCAGTACTTC.

The chain is built from TRBV7-8 and TRBJ1-1, with 10 bases matching TRBD1. Germline CDR1 SGHVS, CDR2 FQNEAQ. The CDR3 is 14 residues long. Trimming took 3 bases from V and 4 from J; bases not matched to a gene: 2. The CDR3 bases are TGTGCCAGCAGCTTCCGGGACAGGGGCACTGAAGCTTTCTTT. It yields the protein CASSFRDRGTEAFF.

This clone was counted once. The V gene is TRBV7-9, the J gene TRBJ2-7; weak D call: TRBD2 (6 bases). Germline CDR1 and CDR2: SEHNR and FQNEAQ (reference sequence). Trimming pared 2 bases from V and 6 bases from J, leaving 11 bases between. The CDR3 runs to 13 residues. CDR3 amino acids: CASSLTVEGEQYF. Here the CDR3 DNA reads TGTGCCAGCAGCTTAACAGTGGAGGGCGAGCAGTACTTC.

The rearrangement uses TRBV5-4 and TRBJ2-7; no definite D call. CDR3 length equals 14 residues. In germline, CDR1 is SGHNT, CDR2 YYREEE (reference sequence). Trimming cost V 2 bases and J 0 bases, with 9 bases left between them. The CDR3 sequence: CASSLDKISYEQYF. The CDR3 nucleotides read TGTGCCAGCAGCTTAGACAAGATCTCCTACGAGCAGTACTTC.

The chain carries TRBV10-2 and TRBJ2-3, with D perhaps assigned TRBD1 or TRBD2 (6 bases each). The CDR3 is 13 amino acids. From germline, CDR1 is WSHSY and CDR2 SAAADI. The ends were cut back, 10 bases at V and 4 bases at J, with 15 bases in the middle. The CDR3 sequence: CATRLGGPDTQYF. CDR3 DNA: TGCGCCACCCGGCTCGGGGGCCCAGATACGCAGTATTTT.

The chain combines TRBV18 with TRBJ1-4; no reliable D call. Per germline, CDR1 KGHSH and CDR2 LQKENI. CDR3 length: 15 residues. V was shortened by 4 bases and J by 8 bases, with 17 bases between the two germline ends. The CDR3 region has the DNA TGTGCCAGCTCACGGGCCCCGGAAGGTCAGGAAAAACTGTTTTTT. Protein product: CASSRAPEGQEKLFF.

J is TRBJ2-1 and V is TRBV6-1, with 8 positions matching TRBD1. Per germline, CDR1 MNHNS and CDR2 SASEGT. J was trimmed by 4 bases and V by 8 bases; bases with no gene match: 10. This CDR3 comprises 15 residues. The CDR3 nucleotides are TGTGCCAGCGCCGGGACAGGACTTCTTTACAATGAGCAGTTCTTC. Protein: CASAGTGLLYNEQFF.

This chain connects TRBV27 to TRBJ1-5, with 11 bases that match TRBD1. This CDR3 is 14 amino acids long. V shed 5 bases and J 7 bases; nucleotides not matched to a gene: 4. Germline CDR1 MNHEY, CDR2 SMNVEV (reference sequence). The CDR3 nucleotides read TGTGCCAGCAGTACGGACAGGGGGCTACAGCCCCAGCATTTT. The encoded protein is CASSTDRGLQPQHF.

The J gene is TRBJ2-5, the V gene TRBV11-2; 11 bases line up with TRBD2. The CDR3 sequence is 19 residues long. V dropped 1 base and J dropped 1; count of bases not matched to a gene: 11. CDR1 and CDR2 (germline): SGHAT, FQNNGV. CDR3 sequence (DNA): TGTGCCAGCAGCTTAGGACTAGCGGGATCGACCCTTCTCCAAGAGACCCAGTACTTC. It specifies CASSLGLAGSTLLQETQYF. The variable domain in full, completed from reference TRBV11-2 and TRBJ2-5, reads EAGVAQSPRYKIIEKRQSVAFWCNPISGHATLYWYQQILGQGPKLLIQFQNNGVVDDSQLPKDRFSAERLKGVDSTLKIQPAKLEDSAVYLCASSLGLAGSTLLQETQYFGPGTRLLVL.

The V call is TRBV28, the J call TRBJ2-7; TRBD2 agrees at 8 bases. From germline, CDR1 is MDHEN and CDR2 SYDVKM. Trimming removed 7 bases from V and 2 bases from J; junction bases left unmatched: 7. The CDR3 is made up of 14 amino acids. The CDR3 loop is CASNSGTRAYEQYF. CDR3 DNA: TGTGCCAGCAACTCCGGGACTAGGGCCTACGAGCAGTACTTC.

This chain connects TRBV6-6 to TRBJ1-5, with 7 bases matching TRBD1. Germline values: CDR1 MNHNY, CDR2 SVGAGI (reference sequence). The CDR3 extends over 15 amino acids. The V segment lost 6 bases and the J segment 6 bases; nucleotides outside the gene matches: 11. The CDR3 protein is CASRQDRLGPQPQHF. DNA of the CDR3: TGTGCCAGCAGACAGGACAGGCTTGGGCCTCAGCCCCAGCATTTT.